Listed below are T cell receptor beta chains from one sample, sequenced in a study of cytomegalovirus exposure and HLA in healthy donors. Libraries were prepared by immunoSEQ multiplex PCR; TCRdb keeps only in-frame clonotypes and omits some of them. The table includes more than 100,000 clones, around two thirds detected once. The sequenced sample was PBMCs. These receptors were taken from a woman aged 40 to 50 in good health and CMV-seropositive. Both conserved end residues are part of each CDR3. A D gene is named only where the DNA matches it firmly. Only part of the rows carry a size: once, few, many, or a class if the clone is expanded.

TRBJ2-7 | - | TRBV11-2 | - | TGTGCCAGCAGCTTCGCCACGGACATCGGCTACGAGCAGTACTTC | CASSFATDIGYEQYF
TRBJ2-4 | TRBD2 | TRBV4-1 | few | TGCGCCAGCAGCCAAGATTTCCCCTCCTCGACTAGCAGATTAGCCAAAAACATTCAGTACTTC | CASSQDFPSSTSRLAKNIQYF
TRBJ1-1 | - | TRBV13 | few | TGTGCCAGCAGCCTACCCCTCGGGACTGAAGCTTTCTTT | CASSLPLGTEAFF
TRBJ2-7 | - | TRBV7-7 | - | TGTGCTAGCAGCTTAAGTCGGTCGTCCCCTCAGCAGTACTTC | CASSLSRSSPQQYF
TRBJ2-4 | - | TRBV19 | - | TGTGCCAGTAGCGGGAGAGCCAAAAACATTCAGTACTTC | CASSGRAKNIQYF
TRBJ1-2 | TRBD1 | TRBV7-2 | few | TGTGCCAGCAGTCGCGACAGGGGGGATGGCTACACCTTC | CASSRDRGDGYTF
TRBJ1-1 | - | TRBV27 | - | TGTGCCAGCAGGGGGCTGGGGAACACTGAAGCTTTCTTT | CASRGLGNTEAFF
TRBJ1-2 | - | TRBV4-3 | - | TGCGCCAGCAGCCAAGCGAGGGCGACGGGCGGCTACACCTTC | CASSQARATGGYTF
TRBJ1-5 | - | TRBV7-2 | - | TGTGCCAGCAGCTTAGATCTAGGGAGAAATCAGCCCCAGCATTTT | CASSLDLGRNQPQHF
TRBJ2-7 | - | TRBV4-1 | - | TGCGCCAGCAGCCAAGGCGAGGTCTCAGGGGAGCAGTACTTC | CASSQGEVSGEQYF
TRBJ1-5 | TRBD1 | TRBV19 | - | TGTGCCAGTAGTATAGCGGGACAGGGGGCAAGGCAGCCCCAGCATTTT | CASSIAGQGARQPQHF
TRBJ1-1 | TRBD1 | TRBV5-1 | - | TGCGCCAGCAGAACTGGACAGGCTCCCACTGAAGCTTTCTTT | CASRTGQAPTEAFF
TRBJ1-1 | TRBD1 | TRBV4-1 | - | TGCGCCAGCAGCCAGACAGGGCCCCCTGAAGCTTTCTTT | CASSQTGPPEAFF
TRBJ1-1 | TRBD1 | TRBV15 | once | TGTGCCACCAGCAGAGAAGCGACAGGGGAGACTGAAGCTTTCTTT | CATSREATGETEAFF
TRBJ2-1 | TRBD2 | TRBV2 | once | TGTGCCAGCAGTGAATGGGCTAGCGGGGCCTCCTACAATGAGCAGTTCTTC | CASSEWASGASYNEQFF
TRBJ2-1 | TRBD2 | TRBV10-2 | - | TGCGCCAGCAGTCAGACTAGCGGGGGGAATAATGAGCAGTTCTTC | CASSQTSGGNNEQFF
TRBJ2-2 | TRBD2 | TRBV2 | - | TGTGCCAGCAGCCTCTCTAGCGGAAAGAACACCGGGGAGCTGTTTTTT | CASSLSSGKNTGELFF
TRBJ1-2 | TRBD1 | TRBV5-1 | - | TGCGCCAGCAGCCCTAGACAGGGTGAAGTCTATGGCTACACCTTC | CASSPRQGEVYGYTF
TRBJ2-5 | TRBD2 | TRBV9 | - | TGTGCCAGCAGCGTTGGGACGGGGGGGCGCCAAGAGACCCAGTACTTC | CASSVGTGGRQETQYF
TRBJ1-3 | - | TRBV2 | once | TGTGCCAGCAAACCGGGACAAGCCTCTGGAAACACCATATATTTT | CASKPGQASGNTIYF
TRBJ2-7 | - | TRBV29-1 | - | TGCAGCGTTGAAGGGGCGGGACAGAGCTCCTACGAGCAGTACTTC | CSVEGAGQSSYEQYF
TRBJ2-3 | TRBD2 | TRBV13 | - | TGTGCCAGCAGCGGACTAGCGGGAGTCTCAGATACGCAGTATTTT | CASSGLAGVSDTQYF
TRBJ1-1 | - | TRBV5-6 | - | TGTGCCAGCAGCTTGGGGGCAGGGTCTTTCACTGAAGCTTTCTTT | CASSLGAGSFTEAFF
TRBJ2-2 | - | TRBV6-5 | - | TGTGCCAGCAGGCAGGGGACCACGAACACCGGGGAGCTGTTTTTT | CASRQGTTNTGELFF
TRBJ1-6 | - | TRBV1 | - | TGCACCAGCAGCCAAGTGGCACAGAATAATTCACCCCTCCACTTT | CTSSQVAQNNSPLHF
TRBJ1-4 | - | TRBV2 | - | TGTGCCAGCAGCGCAGAAGTGGGGCCTAATGAAAAACTGTTTTTT | CASSAEVGPNEKLFF
TRBJ2-7 | TRBD1 | TRBV6-6 | few | TGTGCCAGCACCCTGGGACAGGGGATATACGAGCAGTACTTC | CASTLGQGIYEQYF
TRBJ1-6 | - | TRBV6-5 | many | TGTGCCAGCAGTTCCTCCGGGACAACGCATAATTCACCCCTCCACTTT | CASSSSGTTHNSPLHF
TRBJ2-3 | - | TRBV2 | - | TGTGCCAGCAGGGAGTCCACAGATACGCAGTATTTT | CASRESTDTQYF
TRBJ1-2 | TRBD1 | TRBV2 | - | TGTGCCAGCAGTCTACAGGGACAGGGGGGCGGTGGCTACACCTTC | CASSLQGQGGGGYTF
TRBJ1-1 | - | TRBV4-1 | - | TGCGCCAGCAGCCAGTCACATTCTTTGAACACTGAAGCTTTCTTT | CASSQSHSLNTEAFF
TRBJ2-7 | - | TRBV9 | - | TGTGCCAGCAGCGTAGACCAGGGCCCGGAGCAGTACTTC | CASSVDQGPEQYF
TRBJ2-2 | TRBD1 | TRBV5-1 | - | TGCGCCAGCAGCCAGGGGACAGGGGTCCCCACCGGGGAGCTGTTTTTT | CASSQGTGVPTGELFF
TRBJ1-2 | - | TRBV4-3 | - | TGCGCCAGCAGCCAAGATCTAGACGGAAACTATGGCTACACCTTC | CASSQDLDGNYGYTF
TRBJ2-5 | - | TRBV21-1 | - | TGTGCCAGCAGCAAAGTGTCCGGTTGCAAGGAGACCCAGTACTTC | CASSKVSGCKETQYF
TRBJ1-2 | TRBD1 | TRBV5-6 | few | TGTGCCAGCAGCTTGGTGGACAGGGAAGGCTACACCTTC | CASSLVDREGYTF
TRBJ1-1 | - | TRBV19 | - | TGTGCCAGTAGTATAGACGGGTCCCCCCCAACTGAAGCTTTCTTT | CASSIDGSPPTEAFF
TRBJ2-2 | - | TRBV2 | few | TGTGCCAGCGCGGAGCAAGCGAACACCGGGGAGCTGTTTTTT | CASAEQANTGELFF
TRBJ1-1 | - | TRBV5-1 | - | TGCGCCAGCAGCTTGCTCTTTGGACAGATTGAAGCTTTCTTT | CASSLLFGQIEAFF
TRBJ1-1 | - | TRBV6-1 | few | TGTGCCAGCAGTATGGCTTTCGACACTGAAGCTTTCTTT | CASSMAFDTEAFF
TRBJ2-2 | - | TRBV7-6 | - | TGTGCCAGCAGCTTTGGGGAGGCCGGGGAGCTGTTTTTT | CASSFGEAGELFF
TRBJ1-2 | TRBD1 | TRBV2 | - | TGTGCCAGCAGTGAATCCCGGGACAGGTACACCTTC | CASSESRDRYTF
TRBJ2-7 | TRBD2 | TRBV5-1 | - | TGCGCCAGCAGCTTGGCGTTAGCGGGGACCTACGAGCAGTACTTC | CASSLALAGTYEQYF
TRBJ2-3 | TRBD2 | TRBV5-1 | - | TGCGCCAGCAGCCTCCCTGGACTAGCGGGGAGCACAGATACGCAGTATTTT | CASSLPGLAGSTDTQYF
TRBJ1-4 | - | TRBV7-2 | - | TGTGCCAGCAGCCACGTCGCAGGAGGTGAAAAACTGTTTTTT | CASSHVAGGEKLFF